By share of the sample, the clone carrying this TCR beta chain is medium-sized. Its antigen is not identified. The CDR3 consists of 15 residues. Per germline, CDR1 SGDLS and CDR2 YYNGEE. Unmatched junction bases numbered 5, after V lost 3 bases and J lost 0 bases. The data originate from a study of T cell repertoires in urothelial bladder cancer. TCRdb keeps only in-frame clones here, not all; method: immunoSEQ multiplex PCR. The profile shows about 6,200 clones, about 64% of them singletons. Study results and limitations: Carcinoma specimens had fewer T cells than benign specimens. Median infiltrating lymphocyte percentage was roughly 1.9% in carcinoma specimens.

The gene calls are TRBV9 and TRBJ2-7; TRBD1 agrees at 8 bases. This clonotype was sampled from a human donor with urothelial carcinoma. Sequencing was done on a sample of tumor-infiltrating cells from bladder cancer. DNA of the CDR3: TGTGCCAGCAGCGAGCAGGGGGCTTTCTCCTACGAGCAGTACTTC. It specifies CASSEQGAFSYEQYF. The whole variable domain, filled in from reference TRBV9 and TRBJ2-7, reads DSGVTQTPKHLITATGQRVTLRCSPRSGDLSVYWYQQSLDQGLQFLIQYYNGEERAKGNILERFSAQQFPDLHSELNLSSLELGDSALYFCASSEQGAFSYEQYFGPGTRLTVT.